This T cell receptor (beta chain) was sequenced for a study of T cell responses to AZD1222 COVID-19 vaccine. The CDR3 loop spans 10 amino acids. Germline CDR1 DFQATT, CDR2 SNEGSKA (reference sequence). V shed 6 bases and J shed 6 bases, with 8 bases lying between them. Worth noting for this clone: What it binds is not known.

Libraries were prepared by immunoSEQ multiplex PCR; TCRdb keeps only in-frame clonotypes and omits some of them. The data show roughly 100,000 clones, roughly 86% seen once. Regarding the study as a whole: At baseline, just five or six AZD1222 recipients tested seropositive. The donor group comprised mostly white British people and more females; the analysis possibly underestimated clonal diversity. Following two doses of AZD1222, Spike-specific TCR breadth and depth rose. Close to half of all spike-specific TCRs reportedly target regions of the variants that are unmutated.

This sample comprised peripheral blood, obtained on day 0 of AZD1222 vaccination. The J gene is TRBJ1-2, the V gene TRBV20-1, with D hard to call. This TCR was recovered from an adult in good health. CDR3 bases: TGCAGTGCCAGGCCTGATGGCTACACCTTC. It yields the protein CSARPDGYTF.